This TCR beta chain was identified during a study of blood T cell repertoires in COVID-19. TCRdb's table, derived via immunoSEQ multiplex PCR, lists solely in-frame clones and lacks some. The table lists about 180,000 clones, approximately 85% of them singletons, with roughly 9.7% in the top ten. This CDR3 region has 11 residues. The V and J ends lost 6 bases and 5 bases respectively, with 6 bases between them. CDR1 and CDR2 from the germline V gene are SGHVS and FNYEAQ. The sequence was collected from a human donor with active or convalescent COVID-19. The donor label of this sample is uncertain. The V gene is TRBV7-6, the J gene TRBJ2-3; no clear D. Material: peripheral blood. The CDR3 coding sequence is TGTGCCAGCAGTCCTATAGATACGCAGTATTTT. Translating gives CASSPIDTQYF.